The source of this T cell receptor (beta chain) is a study of T cells after yellow fever vaccination. The V segment lost 0 bases and the J segment 7 bases; nucleotides outside the gene matches: 9. The CDR3 contains 16 residues. CDR1 LGHNA and CDR2 YNFKEQ come from the germline V gene. MiXCR, run by TCRdb on the 5' RACE reads, gives a single entry per CDR3 protein. The data hold about 550,000 distinct CDR3 sequences, with 15% to 20% observed a single time. This sequence was found in a man aged 30 to 39 who received the YFV17D yellow fever vaccine. The chain links TRBV4-2 to TRBJ1-5; 7 nucleotides agree with TRBD1. Sequenced material: PBMCs, taken 15 days after the yellow fever booster vaccination. CDR3 sequence reads: CASSQDMTGSRQPQHF. The CDR3 region has the DNA TGTGCCAGCAGCCAAGATATGACAGGGAGTAGACAGCCCCAGCATTTT.